These T cell receptor beta chains were read from a single sample in a study of cytomegalovirus exposure and HLA in healthy donors. The assay was immunoSEQ multiplex PCR, and TCRdb's table has in-frame clones only and misses some. Of approximately 180,000 clones listed, approximately 80% are singletons. Input material: PBMCs. These receptors were obtained from a young man in good health and CMV-seronegative. The CDR3 runs from the conserved cysteine through the conserved F or W. D genes are given only for firm matches. Clone sizes are given selectively: once, few, many, or a class where the clone is expanded.

cdr3_aa cdr3_nt clone_size j_call d_call v_call
CASSQAGTGNTEAFF TGTGCCAGCAGCCAGGCCGGGACAGGGAACACTGAAGCTTTCTTT once TRBJ1-1 TRBD1 TRBV4-2
CASSPTGGGRETQYF TGTGCCAGCAGTCCGACAGGGGGCGGTAGGGAGACCCAGTACTTC NA TRBJ2-5 TRBD1 TRBV6-5
CASSIDPARYQPQHF TGTGCCAGTAGTATAGATCCGGCGAGGTATCAGCCCCAGCATTTT NA TRBJ1-5 NA TRBV19
CASSLHGFNYGYTF TGTGCCAGCAGCTTACACGGGTTTAACTATGGCTACACCTTC once TRBJ1-2 NA TRBV11-3
CASSFNNEQFF TGTGCCAGTAGTTTCAACAATGAGCAGTTCTTC NA TRBJ2-1 NA TRBV19
CAISETPRTGKTEAFF TGTGCCATCAGTGAGACCCCCCGGACAGGGAAGACTGAAGCTTTCTTT NA TRBJ1-1 TRBD1 TRBV10-3
CASRWGGVNEKLFF TGTGCCAGCAGATGGGGGGGAGTTAATGAAAAACTGTTTTTT NA TRBJ1-4 NA TRBV2
CASSLGNDRLLSYEQYF TGTGCCAGCAGCCTGGGAAACGACAGGCTGTTATCCTACGAGCAGTACTTC NA TRBJ2-7 NA TRBV7-6
CASSLDPRQAFYGYTF TGTGCCAGCAGCTTAGATCCGAGACAGGCTTTCTATGGCTACACCTTC once TRBJ1-2 NA TRBV11-2
CASNPTGISSGANVLTF TGCGCCAGCAACCCAACAGGGATTAGTTCTGGGGCCAACGTCCTGACTTTC NA TRBJ2-6 NA TRBV5-1
CASSEGTARSTEAFF TGCGCCAGCAGTGAGGGGACAGCCCGCTCGACTGAAGCTTTCTTT once TRBJ1-1 TRBD1 TRBV10-1
CASSLLGEDEQFF TGTGCCAGCAGTTTATTGGGGGAGGATGAGCAGTTCTTC NA TRBJ2-1 NA TRBV27
CASSAGVDYYEQYF TGCGCCAGCAGTGCCGGAGTGGACTACTACGAGCAGTACTTC NA TRBJ2-7 NA TRBV10-2
CASSQSGLAGFPSWNEQFF TGCGCCAGCAGCCAATCCGGACTAGCGGGGTTCCCCTCGTGGAATGAGCAGTTCTTC once TRBJ2-1 TRBD2 TRBV4-1
CASSIVGTGGLGNTGELFF TGTGCCAGTAGTATAGTGGGGACAGGGGGCCTTGGTAACACCGGGGAGCTGTTTTTT NA TRBJ2-2 TRBD1 TRBV19
CASSSRGDRDDYGYTF TGCGCCAGCAGCTCGCGGGGGGACCGGGACGATTATGGCTACACCTTC once TRBJ1-2 NA TRBV5-1
CASSPDQTELYEQYF TGCGCCAGCAGCCCCGACCAGACTGAGCTCTACGAGCAGTACTTC NA TRBJ2-7 NA TRBV5-1
CASSPQESGNTIYF TGTGCCAGCTCACCACAGGAGTCTGGAAACACCATATATTTT NA TRBJ1-3 NA TRBV18
CASSQVGQGAGNTIYF TGCGCCAGCAGCCAGGTCGGACAGGGGGCTGGAAACACCATATATTTT few TRBJ1-3 TRBD1 TRBV4-1
CASSPYDLGSGSNEQFF TGCGCCAGCAGTCCGTATGATCTCGGGTCGGGGTCGAATGAGCAGTTCTTC NA TRBJ2-1 NA TRBV5-1
CASSKTMLGSTIYF TGTGCCAGCAGTAAAACCATGTTGGGGAGCACCATATATTTT NA TRBJ1-3 NA TRBV6-1
CASSSFWESSYNEQFF TGCGCCAGCAGCTCTTTTTGGGAGAGCTCCTACAATGAGCAGTTCTTC NA TRBJ2-1 NA TRBV5-1
CASSLVVFRGSTNTGELFF TGTGCCAGCAGCTTAGTTGTCTTTCGGGGGTCAACGAACACCGGGGAGCTGTTTTTT NA TRBJ2-2 NA TRBV7-9
CAISGDRDRGGQPQHF TGTGCCATCAGTGGAGACCGGGACAGGGGAGGTCAGCCCCAGCATTTT few TRBJ1-5 TRBD1 TRBV10-3
CASSLARGGLLEKLFF TGTGCCAGCAGCTTAGCGAGGGGGGGCCTTTTGGAAAAACTGTTTTTT NA TRBJ1-4 NA TRBV7-8
CASSPGLAGADTQYF TGTGCTAGCAGCCCGGGACTAGCGGGCGCAGATACGCAGTATTTT once TRBJ2-3 TRBD2 TRBV7-7
CASSPDSGTDTQYF TGTGCCAGCAGCCCGGACAGTGGCACAGATACGCAGTATTTT few TRBJ2-3 NA TRBV11-1
CASSLGLGQGILTPYEQYF TGTGCCAGCAGCTTAGGTCTTGGACAGGGGATACTTACCCCCTACGAGCAGTACTTC NA TRBJ2-7 TRBD1 TRBV7-2
CASSPGTQQETQYF TGTGCCAGCAGTCCCGGGACACAGCAAGAGACCCAGTACTTC NA TRBJ2-5 NA TRBV27
CATSRVTELQETQYF TGTGCCACCAGCAGAGTCACGGAGCTGCAAGAGACCCAGTACTTC NA TRBJ2-5 NA TRBV15
CASSETAGGKSYEQYF TGTGCCAGCAGTGAGACTGCAGGAGGGAAATCCTACGAGCAGTACTTC NA TRBJ2-7 NA TRBV2
CASTGAGGERTDTQYF TGTGCCAGCACCGGCGCGGGGGGGGAGCGCACAGATACGCAGTATTTT NA TRBJ2-3 TRBD2 TRBV9
CASSLTIDRANYGYTF TGTGCCAGCAGCCTTACGATCGACAGGGCCAACTATGGCTACACCTTC NA TRBJ1-2 TRBD1 TRBV7-2